This TCR beta chain came from a study of monozygotic twins with cystic fibrosis. This clone was recorded once. What it recognizes is unknown. Study-level points and caveats: Nucleotide-identical clonotype sharing was significantly higher within monozygotic CF twin pairs than between unrelated CF individuals. Shared CDR3 numbers were not associated with age, concordance or severity. Median Simpson clonality of approximately 0.0091 suggested naive T cells predominated.

Using immunoSEQ multiplex PCR, the repertoire was profiled, and TCRdb retains in-frame clones only, with some absent. The table has tens of thousands of clones, 95% to 98% seen once. The CDR3 is made up of 13 amino acids. V gave up 2 bases and J gave up 2 bases, with 6 bases separating them. Germline CDR1 is MGHRA and CDR2 is YSYEKL. Sequencing input: blood. The TCR originated in a girl under 18 with cystic fibrosis. The V gene is TRBV4-1, the J gene TRBJ1-2; D is undetermined. The CDR3 DNA reads TGCGCCAGCAGCCAAAGAGGGAACTATGGCTACACCTTC. This codes for CASSQRGNYGYTF.